This T cell receptor (beta chain) was profiled in a study of cytomegalovirus exposure and HLA in healthy donors (dated by TCRdb to about 2017). About the investigation overall: According to a later analysis, one platform produced both the 110 or so validation repertoires and the 730 or so repertoires of the first cohort. The study was designed to test whether signatures of past pathogen exposure could be identified by cataloging public T cell receptors. Along with the approximately 700-subject first cohort, a separate validation cohort of about 110 different subjects was used. To predict cytomegalovirus infection status, the study combined high-throughput TCR immunosequencing, statistical association of individual TCRs with disease status, and machine learning.

The library was built by means of the immunoSEQ multiplex PCR assay. The original methods were these. A statistical classification framework was built for diagnosing cytomegalovirus status from the catalog of TCR beta chain sequences. What TCRdb holds here is the immuneACCESS table cut down to in-frame rearrangements. Part of the clones is not present; checked against another copy, under half of the missing clones reflect an unresolved V gene, and the others are unexplained. V, J and clone size derive from that table, while D and trimming were established from the DNA sequence. The sample contains more than 140,000 clones, roughly 89% of them found a single time. More than 2.5% of the sample is taken by the ten largest. Comment on this clone: No antigen is known for it. The input lacks base qualities; no much larger clone sits a single base away.

Separate from the roughly 650-subject first cohort, the validation cohort of roughly 110 subjects was the group to which the donors belonged. What the study reported, not specific to this receptor: A later analysis had no HLA typing for the validation cohort, so co-occurrence there was scored across all 110 or so repertoires. In a later analysis, TCRs clustered in the first cohort were found to also tend to co-occur in the 100 to 150 validation repertoires, with 94% of cluster scores above 0. In both the original and validation cohorts, the classifier was reported to diagnose cytomegalovirus status with high specificity and sensitivity. In vitro tests confirmed that a few of the cytomegalovirus-associated TCR beta chains recognize cytomegalovirus antigens. According to the authors, the approach could potentially be generalized to other disease states and immunological phenotypes. The study gave a list of 150 to 200 TCR beta chains associated with cytomegalovirus. While some public TCRs were present in many individuals, most TCR sequences turned up only very rarely across donors.

Taken from the germline V gene, the CDR1 and CDR2 loops are SNHLY and FYNNEI. Compared with germline, V lacks 6 bases and J lacks 0 bases; bases without a gene match: 4. Inclusive of the bounding cysteine and phenylalanine, the CDR3 is 17 residues long. Only the CDR3 portion is preserved as DNA: 51 bases, with reading frame beginning at the first base. Rearrangement joined TRBV2 to TRBJ2-6, with 11 bases matching TRBD1. Sequenced input: PBMCs. The source is a young woman in good health and CMV-seropositive. In nucleotides, the sequence is TGTGCCAGCAGCGGACAGGGGGCCTACTCTGGGGCCAACGTCCTGACTTTC. This translates into CASSGQGAYSGANVLTF.